This TCR beta chain was recorded in a study of Graves' ophthalmopathy and Graves' hyperthyroidism. The study recruited hyperthyroidism patients aged 18 to 65 who were newly diagnosed, under 2 months' duration. Researchers took RNA transcripts and amplified TCR beta CDR3 regions from them. Second-round multiplex PCR followed a first-round RT-PCR using HTBI primers. TCRdb analysed the multiplex PCR reads with MiXCR anew, one entry per CDR3 protein. The sample lists around 1,000,000 distinct CDR3 sequences; 35% to 45% were seen once. The CDR3 covers 13 residues. The germline CDR1 and CDR2 sequences are GTSNPN and SVGIG (reference sequence). The V end was cut by 0 bases, the J end by 8 bases, with 10 bases between.

The specimen was peripheral blood or thyroid tissue (not recorded which). The clonotype was recovered from an adult man with Graves' hyperthyroidism. The chain couples TRBV30 to TRBJ1-4; the D is unclear. CDR3 in amino acids: CAWSVTQAEKLFF. CDR3 nucleotide sequence: TGTGCCTGGAGTGTAACGCAAGCCGAAAAACTGTTTTTT.